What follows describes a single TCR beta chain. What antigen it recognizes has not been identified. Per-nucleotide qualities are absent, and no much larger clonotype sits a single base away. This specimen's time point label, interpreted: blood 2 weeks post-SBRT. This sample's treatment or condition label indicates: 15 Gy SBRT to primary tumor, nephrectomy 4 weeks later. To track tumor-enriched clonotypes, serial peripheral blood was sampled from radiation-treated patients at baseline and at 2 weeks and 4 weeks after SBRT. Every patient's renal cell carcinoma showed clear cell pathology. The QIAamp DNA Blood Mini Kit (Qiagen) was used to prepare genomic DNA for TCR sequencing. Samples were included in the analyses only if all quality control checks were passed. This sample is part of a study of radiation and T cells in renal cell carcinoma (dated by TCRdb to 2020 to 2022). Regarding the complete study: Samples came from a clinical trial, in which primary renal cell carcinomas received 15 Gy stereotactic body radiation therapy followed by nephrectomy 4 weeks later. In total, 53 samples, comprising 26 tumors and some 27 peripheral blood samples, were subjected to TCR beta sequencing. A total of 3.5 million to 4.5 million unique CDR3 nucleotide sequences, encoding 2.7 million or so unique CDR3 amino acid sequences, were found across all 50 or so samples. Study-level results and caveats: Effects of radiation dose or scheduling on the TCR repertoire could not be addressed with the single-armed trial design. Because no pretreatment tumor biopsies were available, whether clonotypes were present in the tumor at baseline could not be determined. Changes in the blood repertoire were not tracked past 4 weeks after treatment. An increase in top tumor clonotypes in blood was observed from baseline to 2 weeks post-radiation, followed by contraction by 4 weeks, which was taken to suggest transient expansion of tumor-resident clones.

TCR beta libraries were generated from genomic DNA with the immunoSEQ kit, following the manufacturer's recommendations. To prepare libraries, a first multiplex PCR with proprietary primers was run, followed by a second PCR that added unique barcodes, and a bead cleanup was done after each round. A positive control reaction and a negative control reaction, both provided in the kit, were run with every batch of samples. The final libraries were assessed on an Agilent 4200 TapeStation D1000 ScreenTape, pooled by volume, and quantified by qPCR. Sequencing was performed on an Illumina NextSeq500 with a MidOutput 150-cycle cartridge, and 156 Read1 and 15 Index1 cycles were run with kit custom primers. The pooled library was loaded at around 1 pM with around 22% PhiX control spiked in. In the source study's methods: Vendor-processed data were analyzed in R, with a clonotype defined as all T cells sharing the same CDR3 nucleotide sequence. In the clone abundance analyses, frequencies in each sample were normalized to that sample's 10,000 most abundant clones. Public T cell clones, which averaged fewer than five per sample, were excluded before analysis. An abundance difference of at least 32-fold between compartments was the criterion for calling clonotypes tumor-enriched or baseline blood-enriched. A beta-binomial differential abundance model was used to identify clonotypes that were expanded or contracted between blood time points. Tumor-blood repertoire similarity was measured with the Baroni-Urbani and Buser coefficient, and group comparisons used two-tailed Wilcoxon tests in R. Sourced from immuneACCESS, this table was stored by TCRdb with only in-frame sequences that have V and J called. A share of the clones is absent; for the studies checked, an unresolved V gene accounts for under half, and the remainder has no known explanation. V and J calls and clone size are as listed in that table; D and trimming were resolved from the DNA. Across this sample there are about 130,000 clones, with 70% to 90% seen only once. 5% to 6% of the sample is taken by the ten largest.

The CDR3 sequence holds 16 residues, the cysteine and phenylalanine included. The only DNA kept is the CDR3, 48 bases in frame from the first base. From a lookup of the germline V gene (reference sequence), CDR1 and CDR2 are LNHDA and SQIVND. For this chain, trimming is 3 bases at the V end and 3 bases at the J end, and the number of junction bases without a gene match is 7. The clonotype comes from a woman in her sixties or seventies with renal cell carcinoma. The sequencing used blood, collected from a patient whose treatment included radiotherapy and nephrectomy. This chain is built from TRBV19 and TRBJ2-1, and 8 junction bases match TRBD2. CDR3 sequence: CASSIPGTSNYNEQFF. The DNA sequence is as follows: TGTGCCAGTAGTATTCCCGGGACTAGTAACTACAATGAGCAGTTCTTC.